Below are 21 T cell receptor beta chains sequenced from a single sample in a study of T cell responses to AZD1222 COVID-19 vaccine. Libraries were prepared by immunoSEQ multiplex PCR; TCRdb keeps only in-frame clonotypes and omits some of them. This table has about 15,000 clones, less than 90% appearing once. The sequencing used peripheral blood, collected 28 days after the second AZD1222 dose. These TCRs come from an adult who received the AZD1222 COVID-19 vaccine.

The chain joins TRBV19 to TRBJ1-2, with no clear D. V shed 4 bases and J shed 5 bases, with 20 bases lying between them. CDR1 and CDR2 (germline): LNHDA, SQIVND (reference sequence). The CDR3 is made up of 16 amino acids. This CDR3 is CASSTDHISYSYGYTF. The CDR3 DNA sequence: TGTGCCAGTAGTACGGACCACATCTCATACTCGTATGGCTACACCTTC. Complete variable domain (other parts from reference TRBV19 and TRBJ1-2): DGGITQSPKYLFRKEGQNVTLSCEQNLNHDAMYWYRQDPGQGLRLIYYSQIVNDFQKGDIAEGYSVSREKKESFPLTVTSAQKNPTAFYLCASSTDHISYSYGYTFGSGTRLTVV.

The CDR3 region is CASSYTGAPPVRGYTF. CDR3 DNA sequence: TGTGCCAGCAGTTACACAGGGGCCCCTCCGGTAAGGGGCTACACCTTC. The chain is built from TRBV6-5 and TRBJ1-2; 7 nucleotides match TRBD1. CDR1 is MNHEY, CDR2 SVGAGI, per germline. Losses at the gene ends were 2 bases for V and 8 bases for J; bases not matched to a gene: 14. The CDR3 consists of 16 residues.

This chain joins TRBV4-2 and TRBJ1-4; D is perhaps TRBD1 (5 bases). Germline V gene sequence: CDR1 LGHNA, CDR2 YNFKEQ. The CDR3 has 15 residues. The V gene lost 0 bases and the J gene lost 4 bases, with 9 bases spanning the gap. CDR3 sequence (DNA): TGTGCCAGCAGCCAAGAGGCAGGGCGTAATGAAAAACTGTTTTTT. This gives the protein CASSQEAGRNEKLFF.

Here the CDR3 DNA reads TGTGCCAGCAGTTTGGGACAGGGGGAGGCTCAGCCCCAGCATTTT. As protein: CASSLGQGEAQPQHF. The genes are TRBV6-5 and TRBJ1-5; TRBD1 matches at 11 bases. The CDR3 is 15 amino acids. From germline, CDR1 is MNHEY and CDR2 SVGAGI. Losses at the gene ends were 4 bases for V and 6 bases for J; bases not matched to a gene: 5.

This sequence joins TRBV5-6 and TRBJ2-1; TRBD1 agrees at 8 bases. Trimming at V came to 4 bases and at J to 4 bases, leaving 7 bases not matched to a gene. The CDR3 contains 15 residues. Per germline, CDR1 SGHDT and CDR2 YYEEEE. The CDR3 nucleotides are TGTGCCAGCAGCCGCCCCGGGACAGGTTACAATGAGCAGTTCTTC. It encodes CASSRPGTGYNEQFF.

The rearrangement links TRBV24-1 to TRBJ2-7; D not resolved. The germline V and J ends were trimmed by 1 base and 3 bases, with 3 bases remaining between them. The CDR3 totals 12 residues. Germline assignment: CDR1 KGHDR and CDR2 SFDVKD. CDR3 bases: TGTGCCACCAGTGATTTAGGCTACGAGCAGTACTTC. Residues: CATSDLGYEQYF.

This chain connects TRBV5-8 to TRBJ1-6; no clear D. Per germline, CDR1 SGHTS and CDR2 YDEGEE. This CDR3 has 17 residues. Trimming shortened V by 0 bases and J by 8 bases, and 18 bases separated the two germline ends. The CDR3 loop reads CASSLAGGYLGYSPLHF. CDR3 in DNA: TGTGCCAGCAGCTTGGCAGGAGGGTACCTCGGCTATTCACCCCTCCACTTT.

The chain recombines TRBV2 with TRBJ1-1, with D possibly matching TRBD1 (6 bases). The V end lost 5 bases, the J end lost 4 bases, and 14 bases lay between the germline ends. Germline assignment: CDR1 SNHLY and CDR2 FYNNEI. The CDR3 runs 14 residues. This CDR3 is CASSFAQGSTEAFF. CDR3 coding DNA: TGTGCCAGCAGTTTCGCCCAGGGGAGCACTGAAGCTTTCTTT.

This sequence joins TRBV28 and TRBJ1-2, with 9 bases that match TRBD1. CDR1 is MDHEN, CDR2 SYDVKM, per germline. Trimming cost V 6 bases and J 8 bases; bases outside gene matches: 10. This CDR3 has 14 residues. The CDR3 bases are TGTGCCAGCAGAGACTTGGACAGGGGAAGAGGCTACACCTTC. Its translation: CASRDLDRGRGYTF.

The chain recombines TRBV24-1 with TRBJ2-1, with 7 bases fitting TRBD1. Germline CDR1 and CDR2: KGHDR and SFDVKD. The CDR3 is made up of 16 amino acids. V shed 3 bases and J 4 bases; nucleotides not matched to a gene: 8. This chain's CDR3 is CATSDPTGTAYNEQFF. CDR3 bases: TGTGCCACCAGTGATCCAACCGGGACAGCGTACAATGAGCAGTTCTTC.

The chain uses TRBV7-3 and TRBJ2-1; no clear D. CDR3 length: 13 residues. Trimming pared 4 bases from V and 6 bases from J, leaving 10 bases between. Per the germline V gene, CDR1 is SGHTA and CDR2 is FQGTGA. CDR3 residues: CASSSHNGNEQFF. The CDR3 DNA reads TGTGCCAGCAGCTCCCATAATGGCAATGAGCAGTTCTTC.

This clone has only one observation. In DNA form, the CDR3 reads TGTGCCACCAGCAGGGCCCCGGGACAGGGGTTCCAAGGGGGGGAGCTGTTTTTT. This encodes CATSRAPGQGFQGGELFF. The rearrangement joins TRBV15 to TRBJ2-2, with 10 bases that match TRBD1. Germline loops: CDR1 LNHNV, CDR2 YYDKDF (reference sequence). This CDR3 contains 18 residues. Germline trimming cut 3 bases from V and 8 bases from J; bases unmatched to any gene: 15.

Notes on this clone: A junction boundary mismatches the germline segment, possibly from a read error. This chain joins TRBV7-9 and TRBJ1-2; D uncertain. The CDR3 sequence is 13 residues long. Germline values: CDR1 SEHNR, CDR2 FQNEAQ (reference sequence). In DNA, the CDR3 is TGCCTCTTTAACAACTCTACTAACTATGGCTACACCTTC. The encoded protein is CLFNNSTNYGYTF.

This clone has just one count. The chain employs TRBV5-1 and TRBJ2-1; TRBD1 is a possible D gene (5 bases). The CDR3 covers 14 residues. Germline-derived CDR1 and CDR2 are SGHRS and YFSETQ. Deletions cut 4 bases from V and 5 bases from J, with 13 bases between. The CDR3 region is CASSELDTDNEQFF. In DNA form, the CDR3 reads TGCGCCAGCAGCGAGTTGGACACCGACAATGAGCAGTTCTTC.

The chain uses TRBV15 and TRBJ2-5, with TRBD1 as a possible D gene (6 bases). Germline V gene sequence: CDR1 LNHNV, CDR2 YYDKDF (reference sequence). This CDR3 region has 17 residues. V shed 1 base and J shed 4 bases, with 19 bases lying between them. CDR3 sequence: CATSRAKGGAGRETQYF. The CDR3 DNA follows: TGTGCCACCAGCAGAGCAAAAGGGGGTGCCGGGCGAGAGACCCAGTACTTC.

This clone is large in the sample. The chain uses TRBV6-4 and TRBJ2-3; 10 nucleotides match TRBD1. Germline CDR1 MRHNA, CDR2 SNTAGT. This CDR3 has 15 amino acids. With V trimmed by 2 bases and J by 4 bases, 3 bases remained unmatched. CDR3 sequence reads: CASSDGQGGPDTQYF. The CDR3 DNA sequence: TGTGCCAGCAGTGACGGACAGGGGGGGCCAGATACGCAGTATTTT.

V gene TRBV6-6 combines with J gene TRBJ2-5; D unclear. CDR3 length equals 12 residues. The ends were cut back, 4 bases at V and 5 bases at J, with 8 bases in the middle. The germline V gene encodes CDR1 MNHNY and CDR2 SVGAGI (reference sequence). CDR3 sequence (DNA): TGTGCCAGCAGTTTCGGCCAGGAGACCCAGTACTTC. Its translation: CASSFGQETQYF.

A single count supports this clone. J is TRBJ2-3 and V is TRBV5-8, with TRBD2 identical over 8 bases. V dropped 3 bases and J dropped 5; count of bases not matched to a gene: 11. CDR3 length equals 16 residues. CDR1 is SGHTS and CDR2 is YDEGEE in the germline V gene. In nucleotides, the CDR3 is TGTGCCAGCAGCTCGACTAGCGCCCGGTGGGGAGATACGCAGTATTTT. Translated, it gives CASSSTSARWGDTQYF.

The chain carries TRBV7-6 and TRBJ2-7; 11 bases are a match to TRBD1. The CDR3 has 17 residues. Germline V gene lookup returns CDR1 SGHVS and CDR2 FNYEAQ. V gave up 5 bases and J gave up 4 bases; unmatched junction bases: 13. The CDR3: CASSPPSGTGGWYEQYF. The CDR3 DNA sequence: TGTGCCAGCAGCCCCCCCTCTGGGACAGGGGGATGGTACGAGCAGTACTTC.

In DNA form, the CDR3 reads TGCAGTGTTCCGGGGGCGGAAAAACTGTTTTTT. Its translation is CSVPGAEKLFF. The chain uses TRBV20-1 and TRBJ1-4, with D tentatively TRBD1 (6 bases). The germline V gene has CDR1 DFQATT and CDR2 SNEGSKA (reference sequence). The V end lost 7 bases, the J end lost 8 bases, and 11 bases lay between the germline ends. This CDR3 is built from 11 residues.

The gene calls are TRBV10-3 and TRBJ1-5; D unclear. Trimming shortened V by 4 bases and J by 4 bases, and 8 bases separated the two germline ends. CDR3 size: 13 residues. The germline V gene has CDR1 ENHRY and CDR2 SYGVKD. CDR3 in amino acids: CAISGAVNQPQHF. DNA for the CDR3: TGTGCCATCAGTGGGGCAGTGAATCAGCCCCAGCATTTT.